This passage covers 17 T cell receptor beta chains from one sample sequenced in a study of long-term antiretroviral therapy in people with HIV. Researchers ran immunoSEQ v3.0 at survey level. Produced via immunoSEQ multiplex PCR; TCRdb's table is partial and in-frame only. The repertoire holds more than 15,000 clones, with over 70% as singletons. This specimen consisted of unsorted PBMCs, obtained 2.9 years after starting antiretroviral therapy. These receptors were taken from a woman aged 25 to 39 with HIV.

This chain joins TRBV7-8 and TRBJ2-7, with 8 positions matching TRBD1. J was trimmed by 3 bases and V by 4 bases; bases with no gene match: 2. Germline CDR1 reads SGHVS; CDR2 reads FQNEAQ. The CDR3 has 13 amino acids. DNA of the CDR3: TGTGCCAGCAGCTCACAGGGGGGCTACGAGCAGTACGTC. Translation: CASSSQGGYEQYV.

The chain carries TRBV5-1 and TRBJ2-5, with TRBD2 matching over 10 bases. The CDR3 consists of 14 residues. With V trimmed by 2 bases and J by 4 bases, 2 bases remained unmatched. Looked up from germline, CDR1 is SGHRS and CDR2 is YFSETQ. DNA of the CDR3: TGCGCCAGCAGCTTCCTAGCGGGGGCAGAGACCCAGTACTTC. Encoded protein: CASSFLAGAETQYF.

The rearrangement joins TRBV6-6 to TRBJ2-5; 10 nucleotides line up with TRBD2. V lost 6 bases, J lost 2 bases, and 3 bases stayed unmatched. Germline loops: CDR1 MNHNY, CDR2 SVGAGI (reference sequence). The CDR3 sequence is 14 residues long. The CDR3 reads CASRALAGQETQYF. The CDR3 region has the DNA TGTGCCAGCAGAGCACTAGCGGGACAAGAGACCCAGTACTTC.

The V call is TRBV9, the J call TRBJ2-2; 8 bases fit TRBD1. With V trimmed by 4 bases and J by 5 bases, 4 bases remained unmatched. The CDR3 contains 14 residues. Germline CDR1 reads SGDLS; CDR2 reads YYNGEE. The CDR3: CASSYWTGTGELFF. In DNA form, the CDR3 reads TGTGCCAGCAGCTACTGGACAGGGACCGGGGAGCTGTTTTTT. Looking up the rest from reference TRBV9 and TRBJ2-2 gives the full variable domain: DSGVTQTPKHLITATGQRVTLRCSPRSGDLSVYWYQQSLDQGLQFLIQYYNGEERAKGNILERFSAQQFPDLHSELNLSSLELGDSALYFCASSYWTGTGELFFGEGSRLTVL.

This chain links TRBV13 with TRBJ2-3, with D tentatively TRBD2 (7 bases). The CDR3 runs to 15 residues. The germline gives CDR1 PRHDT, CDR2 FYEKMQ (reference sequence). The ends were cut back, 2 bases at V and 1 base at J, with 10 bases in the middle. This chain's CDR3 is CASSLRGGRTDTQYF. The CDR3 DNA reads TGTGCCAGCAGCTTAAGGGGGGGCCGCACAGATACGCAGTATTTT.

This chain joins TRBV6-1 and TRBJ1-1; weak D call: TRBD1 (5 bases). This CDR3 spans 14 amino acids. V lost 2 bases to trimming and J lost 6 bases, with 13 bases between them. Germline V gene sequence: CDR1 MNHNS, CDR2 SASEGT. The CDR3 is CASSEPGGPSEAFF. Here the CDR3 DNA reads TGTGCCAGCAGTGAACCGGGGGGACCTTCTGAAGCTTTCTTT.

The CDR3 nucleotides are TGCGCCAGCAGGAAGGCCGGGACTACCACCGCCCAGCAGTTCTTC. It encodes CASRKAGTTTAQQFF. The rearrangement uses TRBV10-2 and TRBJ2-1, with 7 bases identical to TRBD2. V lost 6 bases, J lost 11 bases, and 16 bases stayed unmatched. The CDR3 contains 15 residues. Looked up from germline, CDR1 is WSHSY and CDR2 is SAAADI.

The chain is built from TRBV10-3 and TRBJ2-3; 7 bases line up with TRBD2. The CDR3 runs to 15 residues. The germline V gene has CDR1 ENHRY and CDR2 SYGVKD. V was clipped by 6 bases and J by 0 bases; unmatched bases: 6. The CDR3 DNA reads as TGTGCCATCAGGGGAGGACTAGAGAGCACAGATACGCAGTATTTT. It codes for CAIRGGLESTDTQYF.

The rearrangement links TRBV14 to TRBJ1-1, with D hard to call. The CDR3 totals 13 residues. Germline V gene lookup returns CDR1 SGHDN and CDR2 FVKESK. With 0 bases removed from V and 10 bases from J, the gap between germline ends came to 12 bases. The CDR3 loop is CASSQDAGWLAFF. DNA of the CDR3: TGTGCCAGCAGCCAAGATGCCGGGTGGTTAGCTTTCTTT.

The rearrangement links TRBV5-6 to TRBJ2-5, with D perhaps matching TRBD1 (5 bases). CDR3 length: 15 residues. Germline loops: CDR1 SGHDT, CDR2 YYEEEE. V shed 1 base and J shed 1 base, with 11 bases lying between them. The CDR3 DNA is TGTGCCAGCAGCTTGTTGATCCAGGGCCAAGAGACCCAGTACTTC. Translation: CASSLLIQGQETQYF.

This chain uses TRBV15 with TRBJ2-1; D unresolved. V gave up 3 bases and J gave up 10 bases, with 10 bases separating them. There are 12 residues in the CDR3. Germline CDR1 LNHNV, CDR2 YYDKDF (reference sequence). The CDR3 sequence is CATSRDLGEQFF. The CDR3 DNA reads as TGTGCCACCAGCAGGGACCTTGGCGAGCAGTTCTTC.

CDR3 protein: CASSERGEQYF. CDR3 in DNA: TGTGCCAGCAGTGAGAGGGGCGAGCAGTACTTC. The chain links TRBV2 to TRBJ2-7; D might be TRBD1 or TRBD2, each matching 5 bases. V lost 3 bases and J lost 6, with 6 bases in between. Per the germline V gene, CDR1 is SNHLY and CDR2 is FYNNEI. This CDR3 has 11 residues.

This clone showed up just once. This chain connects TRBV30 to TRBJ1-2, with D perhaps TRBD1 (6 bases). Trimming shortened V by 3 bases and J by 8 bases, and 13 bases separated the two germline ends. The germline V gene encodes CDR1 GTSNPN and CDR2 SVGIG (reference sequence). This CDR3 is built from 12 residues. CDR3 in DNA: TGTGCCTGGAGCGCGGGGGCATCGGGCTACACCTTC. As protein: CAWSAGASGYTF.

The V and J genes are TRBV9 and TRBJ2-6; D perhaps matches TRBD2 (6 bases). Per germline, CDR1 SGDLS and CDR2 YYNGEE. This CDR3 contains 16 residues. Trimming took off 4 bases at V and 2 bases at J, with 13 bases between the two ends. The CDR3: CASSYQTGAGANVLTF. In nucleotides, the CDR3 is TGTGCCAGCAGCTATCAGACGGGGGCTGGGGCCAACGTCCTGACTTTC.

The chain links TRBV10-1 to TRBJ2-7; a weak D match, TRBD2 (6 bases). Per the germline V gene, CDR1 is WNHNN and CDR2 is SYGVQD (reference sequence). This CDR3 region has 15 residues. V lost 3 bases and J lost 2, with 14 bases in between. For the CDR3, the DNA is TGCGCCAGCAGTGAAGGGGCTGCGGGGACCTACGAGCAGTACTTC. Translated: CASSEGAAGTYEQYF.

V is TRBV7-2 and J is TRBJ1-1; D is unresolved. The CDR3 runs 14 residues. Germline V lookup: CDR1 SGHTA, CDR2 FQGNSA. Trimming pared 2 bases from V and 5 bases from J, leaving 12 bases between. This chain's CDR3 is CASSLTLGGTEAFF. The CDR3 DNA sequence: TGTGCCAGCAGCTTAACTCTGGGAGGAACTGAAGCTTTCTTT.

The CDR3 loop is CASSFLQASYNEQFF. The CDR3 DNA sequence: TGCGCCAGCAGCTTCCTACAGGCCTCCTACAATGAGCAGTTCTTC. This chain uses TRBV5-1 with TRBJ2-1; possibly TRBD1 for D (5 bases). Trimming pared 2 bases from V and 0 bases from J, leaving 9 bases between. This CDR3 has 15 amino acids. The germline gives CDR1 SGHRS, CDR2 YFSETQ.